A selection of T cell receptor beta chains follows, all from one sample in a study of blood T cell repertoires in COVID-19. The method was immunoSEQ multiplex PCR; TCRdb's version includes in-frame clones alone and lacks a portion of them. The sample has a few hundred thousand clones, roughly nine tenths seen once; the top ten hold roughly 0.86%. Source material: PBMCs or T cells enriched from blood (not recorded which). The origin of the receptors is a woman aged 40 to 50 who had been exposed to COVID-19. CDR3s include the opening cysteine and the closing phenylalanine or tryptophan. D genes are given only for firm matches. Size values are once, few and many counts, or a class for expanded clones, and some rows have none.

j_gene: TRBJ2-1; v_gene: TRBV30; abundance: -; d_gene: TRBD2; CDR3nt: TGTGCGGCGTCCCCCGGCGGGAGATTTCTCCAGCAGTTCTTC; CDR3aa: CAASPGGRFLQQFF
j_gene: TRBJ1-2; v_gene: TRBV5-1; abundance: -; d_gene: -; CDR3nt: TGCGCCAGCCGACCCGGGACTTACGACCGAAATGGCTACACCTTC; CDR3aa: CASRPGTYDRNGYTF
j_gene: TRBJ1-1; v_gene: TRBV6-4; abundance: -; d_gene: TRBD1; CDR3nt: TGTGCCAGCGCACAGGGGTTTGACACTGAAGCTTTCTTT; CDR3aa: CASAQGFDTEAFF
j_gene: TRBJ1-1; v_gene: TRBV7-6; abundance: -; d_gene: -; CDR3nt: TGTGCCAGCAGCCGACGGGGGAACACTGAAGCTTTCTTT; CDR3aa: CASSRRGNTEAFF
j_gene: TRBJ1-2; v_gene: TRBV27; abundance: -; d_gene: -; CDR3nt: TGTGCCAGCAGTTTTTCCCCAGCTAACTATGGCTACACCTTC; CDR3aa: CASSFSPANYGYTF
j_gene: TRBJ1-6; v_gene: TRBV12-3/TRBV12-4; abundance: -; d_gene: -; CDR3nt: TGTGCCAGCACCCCAAATTTCGGACCCCTCCACTTT; CDR3aa: CASTPNFGPLHF
j_gene: TRBJ2-1; v_gene: TRBV7-9; abundance: -; d_gene: -; CDR3nt: TGTGCCAGCAGCCCCGGACAGACCCACAATGAGCAGTTCTTC; CDR3aa: CASSPGQTHNEQFF
j_gene: TRBJ1-3; v_gene: TRBV11-1; abundance: -; d_gene: -; CDR3nt: TGTGCCAGCAGCTTATGGGGGGGCGCCTCTGGAAACACCATATATTTT; CDR3aa: CASSLWGGASGNTIYF
j_gene: TRBJ1-5; v_gene: TRBV12-3/TRBV12-4; abundance: -; d_gene: -; CDR3nt: TGTGCCAGCAGTAGACAGCCCCTTCAGCCCCAGCATTTT; CDR3aa: CASSRQPLQPQHF
j_gene: TRBJ2-3; v_gene: TRBV30; abundance: -; d_gene: -; CDR3nt: TGTGCCGCATCGACGGGTACAGATACGCAGTATTTT; CDR3aa: CAASTGTDTQYF
j_gene: TRBJ1-5; v_gene: TRBV3-1/TRBV3-2; abundance: -; d_gene: TRBD1; CDR3nt: TGTGCCAGCAGCGCCGGACAGGGCAATCAGCCCCAGCATTTT; CDR3aa: CASSAGQGNQPQHF
j_gene: TRBJ2-2; v_gene: TRBV5-5; abundance: once; d_gene: -; CDR3nt: TGTGCCAGCAGCCCCGACTGGAACACCGGGGAGCTGTTTTTT; CDR3aa: CASSPDWNTGELFF
j_gene: TRBJ1-5; v_gene: TRBV19; abundance: -; d_gene: TRBD1; CDR3nt: TGTGCCAGTACCAGGGGGGCTCAGCCCCAGCATTTT; CDR3aa: CASTRGAQPQHF